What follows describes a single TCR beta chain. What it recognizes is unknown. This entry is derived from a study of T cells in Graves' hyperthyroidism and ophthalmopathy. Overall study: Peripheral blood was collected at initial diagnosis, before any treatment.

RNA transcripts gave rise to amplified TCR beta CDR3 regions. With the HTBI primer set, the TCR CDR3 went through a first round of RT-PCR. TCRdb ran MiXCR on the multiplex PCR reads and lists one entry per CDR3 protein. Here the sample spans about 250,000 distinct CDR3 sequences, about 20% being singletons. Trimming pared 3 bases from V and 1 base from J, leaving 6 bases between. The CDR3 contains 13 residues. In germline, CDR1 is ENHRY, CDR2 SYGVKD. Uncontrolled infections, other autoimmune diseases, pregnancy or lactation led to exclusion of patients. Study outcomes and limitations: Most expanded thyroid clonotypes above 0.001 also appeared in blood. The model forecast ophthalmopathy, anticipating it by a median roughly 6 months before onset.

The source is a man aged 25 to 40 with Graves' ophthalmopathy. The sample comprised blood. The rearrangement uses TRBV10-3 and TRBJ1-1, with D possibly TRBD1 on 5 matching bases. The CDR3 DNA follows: TGTGCCATCAGTGAACAGGAGAACACTGAAGCTTTCTTT. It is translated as CAISEQENTEAFF.